Reported below is one T cell receptor beta chain. The antigen it binds to is not known. CDR1 and CDR2, per the germline V gene, are SGHRS and YFSETQ. The cysteine opens and the phenylalanine closes a CDR3 of 11 amino acids. DNA was not recorded. This specimen comes from a study of T cells expressing NK-cell markers (TCRdb year 2020). Regarding the research as a whole: In sorted CD3+CD56+NKG2C+, CD3+CD56+NKG2C- and CD3+CD56-NKG2C+ T-cell subsets from eight or nine donors, TCR beta-chain repertoires were profiled. Illumina HiSeq 2000/2500, MiSeq or NextSeq was used to sequence libraries as 2 x 150 bp reads. The study sequenced eight donors, all healthy volunteers chosen at random: three men and five women. Seven of the eight sequenced donors were HCMV-seropositive and one was HCMV-seronegative.

Overall results and qualifications from the work: Whether the expanded NKG2C-expressing T cell clones were specific for HCMV antigens remained unclear. Those dominant clonotypes were again the most abundant among CD3+CD56-NKG2C+ cells in a few donors, at about 28.3-60.1%. For about 6 donors, the dominant CD3+CD56+NKG2C+ clonotypes were among the top 10 CD8+ clonotypes and accounted for roughly 1.0-8% of CD8+ T cells.

TCRdb shows the sequencer as Illumina HiSeq 2000. TCR beta cDNA libraries were prepared using 5'RACE template switching, which introduced a universal primer site and unique molecular identifiers. Priming for cDNA synthesis came from the TCR beta constant segment, and two successive PCR amplification steps followed. As for the authors' bioinformatics: MIGEC was used to demultiplex reads and group reads by UMI, and MiTCR was used to assemble and quantify clonotypes. Only TCR cDNA sequences supported by at least two reads were kept to exclude erroneous sequences. The tcR package was used for downstream repertoire analysis, and clonotypes were matched between fractions using CDR3 nucleotide sequence together with V segment. Antigen specificity was annotated against VDJdb with VDJmatch, allowing one amino acid substitution in CDR3. The reads, reprocessed by TCRdb, yield one row per CDR3 protein sequence and no DNA. TCRdb's processing, not the study's, gives the V and J calls here. In this sample's table one finds some 110,000 distinct CDR3 sequences. Approximately 18% of the sample comes from the top ten.

A commercial ELISA kit detecting HCMV-specific IgG in serum was used to determine HCMV serostatus. Peripheral blood mononuclear cells were isolated from blood by Ficoll density gradient centrifugation. The origin of this receptor is a woman between 18 and 75 years old in good health. The material sequenced was blood T cells: a sorted CD56 or NKG2C T cell subset, CD4+ or CD8+ T cells, or bulk PBMC T cells (not recorded which). The receptor chain draws on TRBV5-1 and TRBJ2-2. The CDR3 region: CATTNTGELFF.